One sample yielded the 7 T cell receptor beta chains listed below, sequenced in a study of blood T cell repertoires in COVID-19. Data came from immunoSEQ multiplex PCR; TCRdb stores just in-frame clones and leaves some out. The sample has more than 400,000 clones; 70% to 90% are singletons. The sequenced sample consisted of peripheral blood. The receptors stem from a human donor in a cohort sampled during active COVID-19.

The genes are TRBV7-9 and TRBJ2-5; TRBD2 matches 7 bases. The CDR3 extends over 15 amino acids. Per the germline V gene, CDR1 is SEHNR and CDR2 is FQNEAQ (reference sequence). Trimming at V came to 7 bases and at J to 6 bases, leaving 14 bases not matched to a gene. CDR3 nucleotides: TGTGCCAGCATCCCGACGGGGGGAAGCGTGCAGACCCAGTACTTC. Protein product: CASIPTGGSVQTQYF.

This chain's CDR3 is CASSLTPARSYEQFF. The DNA for the CDR3 is TGTGCCAGCAGCCTGACCCCGGCTAGAAGCTATGAGCAGTTCTTC. The genes are TRBV5-8 and TRBJ2-1; D gene uncertain. The CDR3 is 15 residues long. Germline values: CDR1 SGHTS, CDR2 YDEGEE. V lost 4 bases, J lost 8 bases, and 19 bases lay in between.

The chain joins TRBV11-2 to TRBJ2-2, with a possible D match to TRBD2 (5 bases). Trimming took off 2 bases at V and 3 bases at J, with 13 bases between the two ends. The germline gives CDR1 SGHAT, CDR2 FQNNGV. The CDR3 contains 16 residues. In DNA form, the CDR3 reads TGTGCCAGCAGCTTATATTCGAGGGTTGACACCGGGGAGCTGTTTTTT. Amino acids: CASSLYSRVDTGELFF.

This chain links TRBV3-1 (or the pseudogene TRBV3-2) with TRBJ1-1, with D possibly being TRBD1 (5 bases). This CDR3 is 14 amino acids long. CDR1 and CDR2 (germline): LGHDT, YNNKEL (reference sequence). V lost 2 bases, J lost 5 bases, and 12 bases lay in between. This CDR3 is CASSQTRVGTEAFF. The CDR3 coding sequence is TGTGCCAGCAGCCAAACCAGGGTAGGGACTGAAGCTTTCTTT.

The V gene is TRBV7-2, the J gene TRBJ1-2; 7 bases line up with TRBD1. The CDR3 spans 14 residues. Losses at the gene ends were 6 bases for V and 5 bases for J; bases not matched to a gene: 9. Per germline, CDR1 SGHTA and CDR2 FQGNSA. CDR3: CASSQSTGEYGYTF. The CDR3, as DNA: TGTGCCAGCAGTCAAAGTACAGGGGAGTATGGCTACACCTTC.

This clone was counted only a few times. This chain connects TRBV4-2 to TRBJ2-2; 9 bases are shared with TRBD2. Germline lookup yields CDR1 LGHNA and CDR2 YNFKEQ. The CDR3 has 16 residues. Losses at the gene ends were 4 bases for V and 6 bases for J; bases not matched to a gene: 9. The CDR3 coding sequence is TGTGCCAGCAGCCCGCTAGGCGGGAGGGTCGCCGGGGAGCTGTTTTTT. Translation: CASSPLGGRVAGELFF.

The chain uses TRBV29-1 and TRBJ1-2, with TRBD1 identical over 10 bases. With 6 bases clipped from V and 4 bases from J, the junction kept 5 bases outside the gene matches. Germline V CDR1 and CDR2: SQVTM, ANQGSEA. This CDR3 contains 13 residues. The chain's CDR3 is CSVGTGESYGYTF. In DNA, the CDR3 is TGCAGCGTGGGGACAGGGGAGAGCTATGGCTACACCTTC.